The 4 T cell receptor beta chains below come from one sample, sequenced in a study of a mutant IDH1 vaccine in newly diagnosed glioma. Sequenced by immunoSEQ multiplex PCR; TCRdb stores in-frame clones only, minus some. The data contain 60,000 or so clones, 82% of them seen just once; the ten biggest clones take up approximately 2.8%. These TCRs are of unknown antigen specificity. Time point of the sample: week 5, during vaccination. The investigators gave 300 ug of mutant IDH1 20-mer peptide in each vaccine dose, together with topical imiquimod. The input for sequencing was PBMCs, taken from a glioma patient whose treatment included an IDH1 peptide vaccine. These receptor sequences come from a woman younger than 30 with glioma. Some clones in this sample may be carry-over from other donors' samples.

This clone was seen a handful of times. The V call is TRBV2, the J call TRBJ1-1; 9 bases match TRBD1. Germline trimming cut 9 bases from V and 1 base from J; bases unmatched to any gene: 0. The CDR3 is 12 residues long. CDR1 and CDR2 (germline): SNHLY, FYNNEI. CDR3 bases: TGTGCCAGGGGACAGGGGAACACTGAAGCTTTCTTT. This translates into CARGQGNTEAFF.

The chain couples TRBV9 to TRBJ2-5; TRBD1 matches at 7 bases. There are 14 residues in the CDR3. CDR1 and CDR2 (germline): SGDLS, YYNGEE. Trimming at V came to 0 bases and at J to 7 bases, leaving 6 bases not matched to a gene. The CDR3: CASSVGQGRGTQYF. The CDR3 DNA sequence: TGTGCCAGCAGCGTAGGACAGGGAAGAGGGACCCAGTACTTC.

The chain is built from TRBV6-1 and TRBJ2-2, with no clear D. Germline V gives CDR1 MNHNS, CDR2 SASEGT. V lost 4 bases to trimming and J lost 5 bases, with 11 bases between them. This CDR3 spans 14 amino acids. The CDR3 DNA reads as TGTGCCAGCAGTGGACGACTGGGGACCGGGGAGCTGTTTTTT. Residues: CASSGRLGTGELFF.

This clone was seen more than once but under ten times. The genes are TRBV30 and TRBJ1-4, with 8 bases fitting TRBD1. Germline V gene lookup returns CDR1 GTSNPN and CDR2 SVGIG (reference sequence). V trimming: 2 bases; J trimming: 7 bases; junction bases outside the gene matches: 9. This CDR3 contains 15 residues. The CDR3 loop is CAWSKGTGEGEKLFF. CDR3 coding DNA: TGTGCCTGGAGTAAGGGGACAGGAGAGGGTGAAAAACTGTTTTTT.